The 17 T cell receptor beta chains reported below all come from one sample, sequenced in a study of cytomegalovirus exposure and HLA in healthy donors. This PCR relied on a set of 60 Vbeta primers and 13 Jbeta primers. TCRdb's table, derived via immunoSEQ multiplex PCR, lists solely in-frame clones and lacks some. The table includes over 120,000 clones, approximately 82% detected once. Material for sequencing was PBMCs. The receptors here all came from a man aged 30 to 39 in good health and CMV-seropositive.

The chain joins TRBV7-9 to TRBJ2-3, with 8 bases fitting TRBD1. V gave up 10 bases and J gave up 0 bases; unmatched junction bases: 3. From germline, CDR1 is SEHNR and CDR2 FQNEAQ (reference sequence). The CDR3 consists of 13 residues. The CDR3 here is CATRQGSTDTQYF. The CDR3 DNA reads TGTGCCACCCGACAGGGGAGCACAGATACGCAGTATTTT.

A remark on this clone: The junction does not match germline at one end; this may be a read error. The same CDR3 is also encoded by other DNA sequences in this sample. The gene calls are TRBV5-4 and TRBJ2-3; the match to TRBD2 covers 15 bases. CDR3 length equals 18 residues. Germline CDR1 reads SGHNT; CDR2 reads YYREEE (reference sequence). The CDR3 loop is CASSLRTSGGASTDTQYF. The CDR3 region has the DNA TGTGCCAGCAGCCTACGGACTAGCGGGGGGGCTAGCACGGATACGCAGTATTTT.

For the CDR3, the DNA is TGTGCCTGGAGTCCCCGAGAATCCAACTATGGCTACACCTTC. Amino acids: CAWSPRESNYGYTF. V is TRBV30 and J is TRBJ1-2; no firm D call. With 2 bases removed from V and 2 bases from J, the gap between germline ends came to 12 bases. The germline V gene has CDR1 GTSNPN and CDR2 SVGIG (reference sequence). The CDR3 is 14 residues long.

The rearrangement joins TRBV6-6 to TRBJ1-2; 8 nucleotides line up with TRBD1. The CDR3 has 16 residues. From germline, CDR1 is MNHNY and CDR2 SVGAGI (reference sequence). The junction had 16 bases not matched to a gene; V was cut back by 8 bases and J by 5 bases. CDR3 sequence: CASERTGLELVYGYTF. CDR3 sequence (DNA): TGTGCCAGCGAGCGGACAGGGTTGGAATTAGTTTATGGCTACACCTTC.

This clone has a handful of counts. V is TRBV6-4 and J is TRBJ1-1; TRBD1 matches 7 bases. The CDR3 spans 13 residues. V trimming: 6 bases; J trimming: 2 bases; junction bases outside the gene matches: 3. Looked up from germline, CDR1 is MRHNA and CDR2 is SNTAGT. The CDR3 loop reads CASRWDRNTEAFF. In DNA form, the CDR3 reads TGTGCCAGCAGATGGGACAGAAACACTGAAGCTTTCTTT.

This clone came up once. The chain links TRBV2 to TRBJ2-1; possible D gene TRBD2, 5 bases. The CDR3 totals 16 residues. Germline-derived CDR1 and CDR2 are SNHLY and FYNNEI. The germline V and J ends were trimmed by 4 bases and 6 bases, with 19 bases remaining between them. The CDR3 is CASSASRAAPFNEQFF. The CDR3 nucleotides are TGTGCCAGCAGTGCCAGCCGAGCGGCCCCTTTCAATGAGCAGTTCTTC.

This chain links TRBV5-1 with TRBJ2-1, with TRBD1 as a possible D gene (5 bases). The germline gives CDR1 SGHRS, CDR2 YFSETQ. Deletions cut 0 bases from V and 0 bases from J, with 13 bases between. The CDR3 consists of 17 residues. CDR3 amino acids: CASSLDVGQGSYNEQFF. CDR3 coding DNA: TGCGCCAGCAGCTTGGATGTCGGTCAGGGCTCCTACAATGAGCAGTTCTTC.

The chain recombines TRBV27 with TRBJ2-7; TRBD1 is a possible D gene (6 bases). V was trimmed by 5 bases and J by 4 bases, leaving 15 bases between them. This CDR3 spans 14 amino acids. The germline gives CDR1 MNHEY, CDR2 SMNVEV (reference sequence). CDR3 residues: CASSPQGRGYEQYF. The CDR3 DNA is TGTGCCAGCAGTCCCCAGGGGCGCGGGTACGAGCAGTACTTC.

V and J are TRBV18 and TRBJ2-2, with 7 positions matching TRBD1. V dropped 0 bases and J dropped 5; count of bases not matched to a gene: 3. CDR3 size: 15 residues. CDR1 is KGHSH and CDR2 is LQKENI in the germline V gene. The CDR3 sequence: CASSPPQQGTGELFF. In nucleotides, the CDR3 is TGTGCCAGCTCACCACCCCAACAGGGGACCGGGGAGCTGTTTTTT.

The rearrangement joins TRBV21-1 to TRBJ2-1; whether TRBD2, the table's D call, matches the DNA was not checked. TRBV21-1 is labeled a pseudogene. The CDR3 covers 16 residues. The CDR3 loop is CASSREEGLLYNEQFF. Here the CDR3 DNA reads TGTGCCAGCAGCCGAGAAGAGGGCCTCTTGTACAATGAGCAGTTCTTC.

The V and J genes are TRBV7-3 and TRBJ2-3; possible D gene TRBD2, 5 bases. CDR1 and CDR2 from the germline V gene are SGHTA and FQGTGA. The CDR3 covers 15 residues. Deletions cut 2 bases from V and 4 bases from J, with 13 bases between. The DNA of the CDR3 is TGTGCCAGCAGCTTAGCTGGAGGCGCGGCAGATACGCAGTATTTT. Translated: CASSLAGGAADTQYF.

V gene TRBV19 combines with J gene TRBJ2-3; D ambiguous. The V end lost 11 bases, the J end lost 0 bases, and 15 bases lay between the germline ends. Germline loops: CDR1 LNHDA, CDR2 SQIVND (reference sequence). The CDR3 sequence is 14 residues long. For the CDR3, the DNA is TGTGCCCTAACCGGGTACGTCAGCACAGATACGCAGTATTTT. It yields the protein CALTGYVSTDTQYF. The whole variable domain, remainder taken from reference TRBV19 and TRBJ2-3, is DGGITQSPKYLFRKEGQNVTLSCEQNLNHDAMYWYRQDPGQGLRLIYYSQIVNDFQKGDIAEGYSVSREKKESFPLTVTSAQKNPTAFYLCALTGYVSTDTQYFGPGTRLTVL.

The rearrangement uses TRBV18 and TRBJ2-1, with D tentatively TRBD2 (6 bases). V was shortened by 6 bases and J by 0 bases, with 12 bases between the two germline ends. In germline, CDR1 is KGHSH, CDR2 LQKENI. This CDR3 is 15 amino acids long. In DNA, the CDR3 is TGTGCCAGCTCTCGAGCGGGCTACTCCTACAATGAGCAGTTCTTC. Its translation is CASSRAGYSYNEQFF. The variable domain in full, completed from reference TRBV18 and TRBJ2-1, reads NAGVMQNPRHLVRRRGQEARLRCSPMKGHSHVYWYRQLPEEGLKFMVYLQKENIIDESGMPKERFSAEFPKEGPSILRIQQVVRGDSAAYFCASSRAGYSYNEQFFGPGTRLTVL.

The chain joins TRBV27 to TRBJ2-1; 13 bases fit TRBD2. CDR3 length: 14 amino acids. Per the germline V gene, CDR1 is MNHEY and CDR2 is SMNVEV (reference sequence). The J segment lost 5 bases and the V segment lost 8 bases, leaving 3 bases of the junction unmatched. CDR3: CASLGLAGNNEQFF. CDR3 DNA sequence: TGTGCCAGCCTGGGACTAGCGGGAAACAATGAGCAGTTCTTC.

This clone was observed a single time. The chain couples TRBV2 to TRBJ2-3, with no clear D. The CDR3 spans 14 residues. Per the germline V gene, CDR1 is SNHLY and CDR2 is FYNNEI. Between the trimmed V and J ends, which lost 10 bases and 0 bases, there was a span of 14 bases. The CDR3 coding sequence is TGTGCCATCAATTTCCTCACTAGCACAGATACGCAGTATTTT. Protein product: CAINFLTSTDTQYF.

This rearrangement joins TRBV18 to TRBJ2-1; TRBD2 agrees at 13 bases. The CDR3 totals 15 residues. CDR1 is KGHSH and CDR2 is LQKENI in the germline V gene. V gave up 3 bases and J gave up 6 bases; unmatched junction bases: 2. CDR3 sequence (DNA): TGTGCCAGCTCACCCGGACTAGCGGGGGCCAATGAGCAGTTCTTC. Protein sequence: CASSPGLAGANEQFF.

The chain is built from TRBV5-1 and TRBJ1-1; TRBD1 might be the D (6 bases). The V end was cut by 6 bases, the J end by 0 bases, with 15 bases between. The CDR3 is 15 amino acids. CDR1 is SGHRS, CDR2 YFSETQ, per germline. The chain's CDR3 is CASILGQTLNTEAFF. CDR3 nucleotides: TGCGCCAGCATACTAGGACAGACTCTGAACACTGAAGCTTTCTTT.